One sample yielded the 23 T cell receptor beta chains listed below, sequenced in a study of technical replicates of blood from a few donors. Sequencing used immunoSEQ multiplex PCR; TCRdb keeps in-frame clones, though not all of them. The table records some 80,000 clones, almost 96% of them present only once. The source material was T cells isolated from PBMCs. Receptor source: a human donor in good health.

The CDR3 DNA reads TGTGCCAGCAGCTTAGCCGGGACAGGTTGGTCCTACGAGCAGTACTTC. This gives the protein CASSLAGTGWSYEQYF. V usage is TRBV7-9 and J usage is TRBJ2-7; the match to TRBD1 covers 8 bases. The germline gives CDR1 SEHNR, CDR2 FQNEAQ (reference sequence). The CDR3 covers 16 residues. The V and J ends lost 0 bases and 1 base, in that order; junction bases with no gene match: 5.

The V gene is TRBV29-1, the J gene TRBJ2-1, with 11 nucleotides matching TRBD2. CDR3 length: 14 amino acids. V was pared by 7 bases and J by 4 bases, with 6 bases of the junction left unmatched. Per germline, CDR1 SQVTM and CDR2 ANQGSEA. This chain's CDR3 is CSATLAGAYNEQFF. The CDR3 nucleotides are TGCAGCGCTACACTAGCGGGAGCTTACAATGAGCAGTTCTTC.

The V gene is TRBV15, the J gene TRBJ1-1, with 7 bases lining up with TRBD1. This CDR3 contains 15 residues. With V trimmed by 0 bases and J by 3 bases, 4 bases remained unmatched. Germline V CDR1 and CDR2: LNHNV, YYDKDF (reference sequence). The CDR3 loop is CATSRETGWYTEAFF. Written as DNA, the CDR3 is TGTGCCACCAGCAGAGAGACAGGGTGGTACACTGAAGCTTTCTTT.

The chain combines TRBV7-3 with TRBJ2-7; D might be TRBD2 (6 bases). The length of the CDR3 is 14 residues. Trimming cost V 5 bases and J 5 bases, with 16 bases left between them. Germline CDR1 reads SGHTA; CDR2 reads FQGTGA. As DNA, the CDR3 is TGTGCCAGCAGCGCTCTTGGGGAGGTTAACGAGCAGTACTTC. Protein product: CASSALGEVNEQYF.

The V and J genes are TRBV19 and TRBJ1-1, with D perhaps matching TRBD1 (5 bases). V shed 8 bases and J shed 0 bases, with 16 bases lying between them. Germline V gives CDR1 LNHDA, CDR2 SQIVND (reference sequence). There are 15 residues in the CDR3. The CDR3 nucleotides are TGTGCCAGTGGACATACGGCTGTCGTGAACACTGAAGCTTTCTTT. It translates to CASGHTAVVNTEAFF.

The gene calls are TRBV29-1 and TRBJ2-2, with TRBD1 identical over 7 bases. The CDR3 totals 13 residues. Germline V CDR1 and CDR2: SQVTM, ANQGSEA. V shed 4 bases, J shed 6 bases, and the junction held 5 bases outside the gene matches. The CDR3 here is CSVVVDRAGELFF. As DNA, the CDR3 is TGCAGCGTTGTAGTTGACAGGGCCGGGGAGCTGTTTTTT.

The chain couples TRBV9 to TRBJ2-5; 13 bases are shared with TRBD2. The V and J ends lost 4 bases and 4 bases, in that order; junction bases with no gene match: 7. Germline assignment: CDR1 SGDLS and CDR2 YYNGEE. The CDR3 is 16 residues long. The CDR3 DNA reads TGTGCCAGCAGCCCCTCACTAGCGGGAGGGCCAGAGACCCAGTACTTC. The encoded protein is CASSPSLAGGPETQYF.

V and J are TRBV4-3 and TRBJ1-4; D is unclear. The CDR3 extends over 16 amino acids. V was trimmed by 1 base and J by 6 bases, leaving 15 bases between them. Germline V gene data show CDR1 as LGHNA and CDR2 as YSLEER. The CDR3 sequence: CASSQGEGSRYEKLFF. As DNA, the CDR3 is TGCGCCAGCAGCCAAGGGGAGGGATCTCGATATGAAAAACTGTTTTTT.

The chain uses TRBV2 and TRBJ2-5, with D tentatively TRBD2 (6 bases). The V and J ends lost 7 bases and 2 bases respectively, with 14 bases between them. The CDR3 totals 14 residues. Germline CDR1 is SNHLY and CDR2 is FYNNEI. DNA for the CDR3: TGTGCCAGCATCACGGACGGGAGTCAAGAGACCCAGTACTTC. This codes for CASITDGSQETQYF.

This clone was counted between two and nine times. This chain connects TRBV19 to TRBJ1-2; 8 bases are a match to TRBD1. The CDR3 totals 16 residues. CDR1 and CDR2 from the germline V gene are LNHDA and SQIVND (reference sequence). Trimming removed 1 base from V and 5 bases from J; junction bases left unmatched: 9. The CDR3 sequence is CASSIVGQGARYGYTF. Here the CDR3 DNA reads TGTGCCAGTAGTATAGTAGGGCAGGGGGCTCGGTATGGCTACACCTTC.

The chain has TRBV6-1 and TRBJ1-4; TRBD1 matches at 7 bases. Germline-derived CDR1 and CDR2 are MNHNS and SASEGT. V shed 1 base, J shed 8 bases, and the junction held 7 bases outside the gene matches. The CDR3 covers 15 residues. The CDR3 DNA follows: TGTGCCAGCAGTGAAGACAGGACAGGCGGCGAAAAACTGTTTTTT. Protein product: CASSEDRTGGEKLFF.

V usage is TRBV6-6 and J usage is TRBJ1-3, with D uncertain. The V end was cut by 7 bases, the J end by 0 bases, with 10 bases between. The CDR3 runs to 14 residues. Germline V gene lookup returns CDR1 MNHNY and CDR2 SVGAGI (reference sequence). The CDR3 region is CASMGERSGNTIYF. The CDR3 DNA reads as TGTGCCAGCATGGGCGAACGCTCTGGAAACACCATATATTTT.

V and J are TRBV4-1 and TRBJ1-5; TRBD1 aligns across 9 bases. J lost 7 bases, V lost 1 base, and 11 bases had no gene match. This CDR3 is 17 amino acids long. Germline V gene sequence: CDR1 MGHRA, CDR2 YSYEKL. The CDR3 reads CASSQGPGTGSGQPQHF. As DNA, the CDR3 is TGCGCCAGCAGCCAAGGTCCCGGGACAGGGTCGGGGCAGCCCCAGCATTTT.

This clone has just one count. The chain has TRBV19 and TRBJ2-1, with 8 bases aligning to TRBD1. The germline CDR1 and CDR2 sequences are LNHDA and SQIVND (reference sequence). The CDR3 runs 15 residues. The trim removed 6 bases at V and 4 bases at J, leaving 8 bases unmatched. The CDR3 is CASRPTGALYNEQFF. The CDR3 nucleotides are TGTGCCAGTAGACCGACAGGGGCCCTATACAATGAGCAGTTCTTC.

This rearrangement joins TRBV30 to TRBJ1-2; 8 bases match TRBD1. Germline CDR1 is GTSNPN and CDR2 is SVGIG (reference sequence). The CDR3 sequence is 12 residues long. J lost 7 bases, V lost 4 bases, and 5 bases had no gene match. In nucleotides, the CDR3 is TGTGCCTGGACAGGGGGCATCGGTGGCTACACCTTC. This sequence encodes CAWTGGIGGYTF.

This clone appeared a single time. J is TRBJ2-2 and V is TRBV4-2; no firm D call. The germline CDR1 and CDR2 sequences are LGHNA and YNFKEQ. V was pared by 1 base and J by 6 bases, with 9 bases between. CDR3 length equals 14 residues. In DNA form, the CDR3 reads TGTGCCAGCAGCCAAGCAGGAAAGGCCGGGGAGCTGTTTTTT. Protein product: CASSQAGKAGELFF.

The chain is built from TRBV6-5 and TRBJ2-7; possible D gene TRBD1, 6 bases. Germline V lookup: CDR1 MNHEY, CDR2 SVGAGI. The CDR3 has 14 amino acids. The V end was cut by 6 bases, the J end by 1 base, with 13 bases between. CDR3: CASSPQDSSYEQYF. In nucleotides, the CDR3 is TGTGCCAGCAGCCCCCAGGACAGTTCCTACGAGCAGTACTTC.

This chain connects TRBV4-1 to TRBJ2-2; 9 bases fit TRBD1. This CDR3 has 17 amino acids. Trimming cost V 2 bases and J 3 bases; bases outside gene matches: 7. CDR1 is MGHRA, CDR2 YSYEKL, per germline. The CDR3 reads CASSQYGQGIYTGELFF. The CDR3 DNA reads TGCGCCAGCAGCCAATACGGACAGGGGATATACACCGGGGAGCTGTTTTTT.

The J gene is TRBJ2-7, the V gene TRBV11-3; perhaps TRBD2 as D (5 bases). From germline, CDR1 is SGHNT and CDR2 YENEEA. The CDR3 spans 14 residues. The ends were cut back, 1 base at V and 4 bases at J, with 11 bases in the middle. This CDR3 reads CASSLVDFPYEQYF. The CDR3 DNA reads TGTGCCAGCAGCTTAGTGGACTTCCCGTACGAGCAGTACTTC.

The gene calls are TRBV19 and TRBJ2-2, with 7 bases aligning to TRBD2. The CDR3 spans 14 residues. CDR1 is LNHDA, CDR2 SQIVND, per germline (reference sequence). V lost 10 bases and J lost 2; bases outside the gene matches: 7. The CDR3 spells CATISGANTGELFF. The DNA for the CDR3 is TGTGCCACCATAAGCGGGGCTAACACCGGGGAGCTGTTTTTT. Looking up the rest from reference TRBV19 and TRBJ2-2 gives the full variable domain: DGGITQSPKYLFRKEGQNVTLSCEQNLNHDAMYWYRQDPGQGLRLIYYSQIVNDFQKGDIAEGYSVSREKKESFPLTVTSAQKNPTAFYLCATISGANTGELFFGEGSRLTVL.

The CDR3 DNA follows: TGTGCCAGCAGTGAGGGCAGGTTCTATGGCTACACCTTC. This gives the protein CASSEGRFYGYTF. J is TRBJ1-2 and V is TRBV6-1; D remains unclear. Germline CDR1 MNHNS, CDR2 SASEGT. The ends were cut back, 3 bases at V and 4 bases at J, with 9 bases in the middle. The length of the CDR3 is 13 residues.

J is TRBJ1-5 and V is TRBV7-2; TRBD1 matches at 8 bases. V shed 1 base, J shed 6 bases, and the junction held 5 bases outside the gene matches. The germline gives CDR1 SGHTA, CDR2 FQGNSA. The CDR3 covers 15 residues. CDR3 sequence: CASSLGTGISQPQHF. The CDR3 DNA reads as TGTGCCAGCAGCTTAGGGACAGGGATTAGTCAGCCCCAGCATTTT.

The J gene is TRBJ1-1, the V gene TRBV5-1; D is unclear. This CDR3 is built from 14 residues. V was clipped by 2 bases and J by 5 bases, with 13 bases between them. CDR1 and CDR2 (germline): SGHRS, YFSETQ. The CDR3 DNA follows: TGCGCCAGCAGCTTCGGAGATTTTGGGACTGAAGCTTTCTTT. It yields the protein CASSFGDFGTEAFF.